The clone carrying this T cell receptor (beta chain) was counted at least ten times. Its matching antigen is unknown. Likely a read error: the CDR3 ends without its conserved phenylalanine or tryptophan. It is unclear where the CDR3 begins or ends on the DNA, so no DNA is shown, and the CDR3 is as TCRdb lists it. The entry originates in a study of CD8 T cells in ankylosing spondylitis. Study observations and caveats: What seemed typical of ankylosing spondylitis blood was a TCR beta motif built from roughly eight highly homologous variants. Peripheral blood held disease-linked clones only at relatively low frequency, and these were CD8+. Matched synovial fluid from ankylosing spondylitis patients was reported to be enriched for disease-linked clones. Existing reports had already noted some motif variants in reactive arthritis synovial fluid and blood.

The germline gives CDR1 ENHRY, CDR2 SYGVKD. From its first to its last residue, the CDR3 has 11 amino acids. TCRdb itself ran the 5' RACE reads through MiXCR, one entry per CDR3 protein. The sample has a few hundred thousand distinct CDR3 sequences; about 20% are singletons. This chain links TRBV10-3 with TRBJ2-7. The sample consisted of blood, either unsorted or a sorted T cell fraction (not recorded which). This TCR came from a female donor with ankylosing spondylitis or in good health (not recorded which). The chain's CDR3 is CAISAGWQATL.